These 27 T cell receptor beta chains were all obtained from the same sample, sequenced in a study of OX40 agonist ivuxolimab in advanced cancers. Clones were sequenced by immunoSEQ multiplex PCR, and TCRdb holds only the in-frame ones, with some missing. The table shows approximately 90,000 clones, with 87% occurring only once. This material consisted of CD4+ or CD8+ T cells sorted from blood, taken in a trial of the OX40 agonist ivuxolimab. These receptors came from an adult with an advanced solid tumor such as melanoma, head and neck, liver or kidney cancer.

The chain couples TRBV7-8 to TRBJ2-7, with 8 nucleotides matching TRBD1. Looked up from germline, CDR1 is SGHVS and CDR2 is FQNEAQ. The junction had 10 bases not matched to a gene; V was cut back by 5 bases and J by 4 bases. The CDR3 covers 15 residues. CDR3 in amino acids: CASSPSPGTGYEQYF. The DNA of the CDR3 is TGTGCCAGCAGCCCCAGTCCCGGGACAGGATACGAGCAGTACTTC.

The chain couples TRBV7-9 to TRBJ2-1; 7 positions agree with TRBD1. Per germline, CDR1 SEHNR and CDR2 FQNEAQ (reference sequence). V dropped 4 bases and J dropped 3; count of bases not matched to a gene: 12. There are 17 residues in the CDR3. CDR3 nucleotide sequence: TGTGCCAGCAGCTACAAAGCAGCAGGGGGTGTCTACAATGAGCAGTTCTTC. Residues: CASSYKAAGGVYNEQFF.

This clone has only one observation. In DNA, the CDR3 is TGTGCCAGCAGCCCCTCCTTGGTGACAGACACAGATACGCAGTATTTT. Translated: CASSPSLVTDTDTQYF. The gene calls are TRBV7-9 and TRBJ2-3, with D possibly matching TRBD1 (5 bases). The CDR3 spans 16 residues. Between the trimmed V and J ends, which lost 5 bases and 2 bases, there was a span of 17 bases. Germline CDR1 reads SEHNR; CDR2 reads FQNEAQ (reference sequence). Drawing the rest from reference TRBV7-9 and TRBJ2-3, the complete variable domain is DTGVSQNPRHKITKRGQNVTFRCDPISEHNRLYWYRQTLGQGPEFLTYFQNEAQLEKSRLLSDRFSAERPKGSFSTLEIQRTEQGDSAMYLCASSPSLVTDTDTQYFGPGTRLTVL.

J is TRBJ2-2 and V is TRBV5-1, with D uncertain. The V gene lost 0 bases and the J gene lost 4 bases, with 4 bases spanning the gap. CDR1 is SGHRS, CDR2 YFSETQ, per germline. The CDR3 is made up of 13 amino acids. CDR3 loop: CASSLEVTGELFF. The CDR3 region has the DNA TGCGCCAGCAGCTTGGAGGTCACCGGGGAGCTGTTTTTT.

The rearrangement joins TRBV27 to TRBJ2-4; no definite D call. The CDR3 totals 13 residues. The germline gives CDR1 MNHEY, CDR2 SMNVEV (reference sequence). Trimming took 2 bases from V and 8 from J, leaving 10 bases between them. The CDR3, as DNA: TGTGCCAGCAGTTTAAGGCCGGCAGACATTCAGTACTTC. It translates to CASSLRPADIQYF.

The V and J genes are TRBV5-8 and TRBJ1-5, with D tentatively TRBD1 (6 bases). The germline V gene has CDR1 SGHTS and CDR2 YDEGEE. The CDR3 has 15 residues. V gave up 3 bases and J gave up 6 bases, with 16 bases separating them. In nucleotides, the CDR3 is TGTGCCAGCAGCTCCCGGGAAAGGGGGGGTCAGCCCCAGCATTTT. As protein: CASSSRERGGQPQHF.

This chain's CDR3 is CASRGQGSYGYTF. CDR3 DNA sequence: TGTGCCAGCCGAGGACAGGGTTCCTATGGCTACACCTTC. The chain is built from TRBV6-5 and TRBJ1-2; 8 nucleotides line up with TRBD1. CDR3 size: 13 residues. Looked up from germline, CDR1 is MNHEY and CDR2 is SVGAGI. J gave up 4 bases and V 8 bases, and 6 bases lay outside the gene matches.

The J gene is TRBJ2-5, the V gene TRBV4-3; 8 nucleotides match TRBD1. CDR1 and CDR2 (germline): LGHNA, YSLEER. This CDR3 has 16 amino acids. V shed 1 base, J shed 4 bases, and the junction held 8 bases outside the gene matches. CDR3 nucleotides: TGCGCCAGCAGCCAAGGTGCCGGACAGGGTATAGAGACCCAGTACTTC. It is translated as CASSQGAGQGIETQYF.

The chain recombines TRBV11-3 with TRBJ1-6; 8 positions match TRBD1. Trimming at V came to 5 bases and at J to 7 bases, leaving 4 bases not matched to a gene. Germline-derived CDR1 and CDR2 are SGHNT and YENEEA. This CDR3 contains 14 residues. The CDR3, as DNA: TGTGCCAGCAGCGAGGGACAGGACAATTCACCCCTCCACTTT. It encodes CASSEGQDNSPLHF.

CDR3 loop: CASSVGTRGISPLHF. The CDR3 nucleotides are TGTGCCAGCAGTGTCGGTACCAGAGGCATTTCACCCCTCCACTTT. The V and J genes are TRBV2 and TRBJ1-6; D uncertain. In germline, CDR1 is SNHLY, CDR2 FYNNEI. Trimming stripped 4 bases from V and 9 bases from J, with 16 bases between. The length of the CDR3 is 15 residues.

This chain connects TRBV5-5 to TRBJ2-7; a possible D gene is TRBD1 (5 bases). CDR3 length: 15 amino acids. Trimming removed 0 bases from V and 0 bases from J, with 10 bases in between. In germline, CDR1 is SGHKS, CDR2 YYEKEE (reference sequence). CDR3 in amino acids: CASSLEGPNSYEQYF. The CDR3 DNA reads TGTGCCAGCAGCTTGGAGGGGCCCAACTCCTACGAGCAGTACTTC.

In its sample, this clone was seen many times. This chain joins TRBV29-1 and TRBJ1-1; 9 nucleotides agree with TRBD1. Trimming took 5 bases from V and 3 from J; bases not matched to a gene: 1. The germline CDR1 and CDR2 sequences are SQVTM and ANQGSEA. The CDR3 covers 12 residues. CDR3 protein: CSVTGGYTEAFF. The CDR3 bases are TGCAGCGTTACAGGGGGCTACACTGAAGCTTTCTTT.

This sequence joins TRBV5-5 and TRBJ1-3; no firm D call. CDR1 is SGHKS, CDR2 YYEKEE, per germline (reference sequence). CDR3 size: 12 residues. Trimming pared 0 bases from V and 9 bases from J, leaving 7 bases between. The CDR3 loop reads CASSLDLRTIYF. Here the CDR3 DNA reads TGTGCCAGCAGCTTGGACCTACGCACCATATATTTT.

This clone has only one observation. This chain uses TRBV6-5 with TRBJ2-2, with D possibly being TRBD1 (6 bases). The ends were cut back, 5 bases at V and 1 base at J, with 8 bases in the middle. Per the germline V gene, CDR1 is MNHEY and CDR2 is SVGAGI. This CDR3 is 14 amino acids long. CDR3 sequence (DNA): TGTGCCAGCAGTCAACAGGGGAACACCGGGGAGCTGTTTTTT. This sequence encodes CASSQQGNTGELFF.

This clone was observed a few times. Written as DNA, the CDR3 is TGTGCCAGCAGTACACTACGGAAAACCTCTGGAAACACCATATATTTT. Amino acids: CASSTLRKTSGNTIYF. This chain uses TRBV28 with TRBJ1-3, with D unclear. This CDR3 contains 16 residues. The V and J ends lost 5 bases and 0 bases respectively, with 14 bases between them. Germline V CDR1 and CDR2: MDHEN, SYDVKM.

The chain joins TRBV5-1 to TRBJ2-7, with D perhaps being TRBD1 or TRBD2 (6 bases each). Trimming pared 6 bases from V and 3 bases from J, leaving 22 bases between. This CDR3 region has 16 residues. CDR1 and CDR2 from the germline V gene are SGHRS and YFSETQ. The CDR3 region has the DNA TGCGCCAGCAAGGGGGACCGCTGGCGGGGATACTACGAGCAGTACTTC. Translated: CASKGDRWRGYYEQYF.

This chain joins TRBV30 and TRBJ2-7, with 8 bases that match TRBD1. J was trimmed by 6 bases and V by 4 bases; bases with no gene match: 14. Germline lookup yields CDR1 GTSNPN and CDR2 SVGIG (reference sequence). CDR3 length equals 15 residues. This chain's CDR3 is CAWTQTGTGGREQYF. CDR3 bases: TGTGCCTGGACCCAGACCGGGACAGGAGGTCGCGAGCAGTACTTC.

The CDR3 loop is CASSFGTSGSYRYEQYF. The CDR3 nucleotides are TGTGCCAGCAGCTTTGGGACTAGCGGATCCTATAGGTACGAGCAGTACTTC. This rearrangement joins TRBV13 to TRBJ2-7; 11 nucleotides align to TRBD2. Germline V gives CDR1 PRHDT, CDR2 FYEKMQ (reference sequence). This CDR3 is 17 amino acids long. Trimming cost V 3 bases and J 4 bases; bases outside gene matches: 11.

The V call is TRBV19, the J call TRBJ2-1; 12 bases are a match to TRBD2. The CDR3 is made up of 14 amino acids. Trimming removed 3 bases from V and 8 bases from J; junction bases left unmatched: 2. Germline CDR1 reads LNHDA; CDR2 reads SQIVND (reference sequence). In nucleotides, the CDR3 is TGTGCCAGTAGTATGGCTAGCGGGAGGGATGAGCAGTTCTTC. Encoded protein: CASSMASGRDEQFF.

This clone was seen once. V and J are TRBV28 and TRBJ1-1; the D gene is possibly TRBD1 (5 bases). This CDR3 contains 15 residues. Trimming pared 5 bases from V and 1 base from J, leaving 14 bases between. Germline V gene lookup returns CDR1 MDHEN and CDR2 SYDVKM. The DNA of the CDR3 is TGTGCCAGCAGTCTCCCCCCAGGGTCGAACACTGAAGCTTTCTTT. It yields the protein CASSLPPGSNTEAFF.

This clone was picked up one time. The chain carries TRBV28 and TRBJ1-3; D possibly corresponds to TRBD1 (6 bases). In germline, CDR1 is MDHEN, CDR2 SYDVKM. The CDR3 length is 16 residues. V was cut by 7 bases and J by 0 bases, with 16 bases left in between. The CDR3 bases are TGTGCCAGCACTCGTGGGGGCGCCTTCTCTGGAAACACCATATATTTT. Protein product: CASTRGGAFSGNTIYF.

The CDR3 DNA follows: TGTGCCAGCTCACCACCAGGGGGTCCGGGTATGCAGCCCCAGCATTTT. Translation gives CASSPPGGPGMQPQHF. The chain is built from TRBV18 and TRBJ1-5; a weak D match, TRBD1 (6 bases). Between the trimmed V and J ends, which lost 0 bases and 7 bases, there was a span of 16 bases. This CDR3 has 16 residues. Germline values: CDR1 KGHSH, CDR2 LQKENI.

This rearrangement joins TRBV19 to TRBJ2-1; TRBD1 matches 10 bases. Germline V gives CDR1 LNHDA, CDR2 SQIVND (reference sequence). This CDR3 is built from 15 residues. The J segment lost 10 bases and the V segment lost 4 bases, leaving 10 bases of the junction unmatched. CDR3 region: CASSRGRQGAGEQFF. CDR3 DNA sequence: TGTGCCAGTAGTAGAGGAAGACAGGGGGCAGGGGAGCAGTTCTTC. The complete variable domain, with remaining parts taken from reference TRBV19 and TRBJ2-1, reads DGGITQSPKYLFRKEGQNVTLSCEQNLNHDAMYWYRQDPGQGLRLIYYSQIVNDFQKGDIAEGYSVSREKKESFPLTVTSAQKNPTAFYLCASSRGRQGAGEQFFGPGTRLTVL.

The chain employs TRBV9 and TRBJ2-5; 7 bases match TRBD1. Germline V gene lookup returns CDR1 SGDLS and CDR2 YYNGEE. The CDR3 is 13 amino acids. With 3 bases clipped from V and 2 bases from J, the junction kept 1 base outside the gene matches. CDR3 protein: CASSAGQQETQYF. For the CDR3, the DNA is TGTGCCAGCAGCGCGGGACAGCAAGAGACCCAGTACTTC.

This clone has more than one count but fewer than ten. This CDR3 is CAWNLGQNTEAFF. Here the CDR3 DNA reads TGTGCCTGGAATCTGGGGCAGAACACTGAAGCTTTCTTT. The rearrangement joins TRBV30 to TRBJ1-1; perhaps TRBD1 as D (5 bases). Trimming stripped 4 bases from V and 1 base from J, with 10 bases between. Looked up from germline, CDR1 is GTSNPN and CDR2 is SVGIG (reference sequence). The CDR3 is 13 residues long.

This chain links TRBV30 with TRBJ1-3; no reliable D call. V dropped 4 bases and J dropped 0 bases, with 16 bases sitting between them. Germline V lookup: CDR1 GTSNPN, CDR2 SVGIG (reference sequence). This CDR3 contains 16 residues. CDR3 protein: CAWTGALLSSGNTIYF. In DNA form, the CDR3 reads TGTGCCTGGACAGGCGCTCTCTTATCCTCTGGAAACACCATATATTTT.

The V gene is TRBV4-2, the J gene TRBJ2-7; the D is unclear. The CDR3 is made up of 13 amino acids. V lost 1 base and J 1 base, leaving 5 bases between the germline ends. Germline lookup yields CDR1 LGHNA and CDR2 YNFKEQ. CDR3 region: CASSQAQSYEQYF. CDR3 coding DNA: TGTGCCAGCAGCCAAGCTCAGTCCTACGAGCAGTACTTC.